Each of the 25 T cell receptor beta chains below was sequenced from the same sample in a study of blood T cells in healthy people across ages. Using a J-beta primer mix together with a sample-barcoded 5' primer, a second PCR was run for roughly 7 to 12 cycles. TCRdb passed the 5' RACE reads through MiXCR, listing each CDR3 protein once. The data show over a million distinct CDR3 sequences, around 59% seen once. The sequenced sample consisted of blood. The receptors originated from a man between 18 and 35 years old in good health.

The chain recombines TRBV5-1 with TRBJ1-4, with a weak D call TRBD1 (6 bases). Trimming took 0 bases from V and 0 from J, leaving 24 bases between them. In germline, CDR1 is SGHRS, CDR2 YFSETQ. This CDR3 has 21 residues. As DNA, the CDR3 is TGCGCCAGCAGCTTGGTATCAGGGGACACCACTTTCCGAGCAACTAATGAAAAACTGTTTTTT. Translation gives CASSLVSGDTTFRATNEKLFF. Drawing the rest from reference TRBV5-1 and TRBJ1-4, the complete variable domain is KAGVTQTPRYLIKTRGQQVTLSCSPISGHRSVSWYQQTPGQGLQFLFEYFSETQRNKGNFPGRFSGRQFSNSRSEMNVSTLELGDSALYLCASSLVSGDTTFRATNEKLFFGSGTQLSVL.

This clonotype was seen a few times. The J gene is TRBJ1-1, the V gene TRBV10-3, with no clear D. Germline CDR1 reads ENHRY; CDR2 reads SYGVKD. The CDR3 loop spans 13 amino acids. The V end was cut by 7 bases, the J end by 2 bases, with 11 bases between. CDR3 DNA sequence: TGTGCCATCACTTTGGACCCCAACACTGAAGCTTTCTTT. Its translation is CAITLDPNTEAFF.

The chain employs TRBV3-1 and TRBJ2-4; D remains unclear. This CDR3 has 14 amino acids. Germline CDR1 and CDR2: LGHDT and YNNKEL (reference sequence). V lost 7 bases and J 4 bases, leaving 14 bases between the germline ends. DNA of the CDR3: TGTGCCAGCACCACGATCGACACAAAAAACATTCAGTACTTC. This gives the protein CASTTIDTKNIQYF.

The rearrangement uses TRBV6-6 and TRBJ1-4; unclear D gene. Between the trimmed V and J ends, which lost 2 bases and 7 bases, there was a span of 5 bases. Germline V gene data show CDR1 as MNHNY and CDR2 as SVGAGI (reference sequence). The CDR3 is 12 amino acids. The CDR3 is CASSYDSEKLFF. The CDR3 DNA is TGTGCCAGCAGTTACGATAGTGAAAAACTGTTTTTT.

The chain is built from TRBV4-1 and TRBJ2-3; 7 bases line up with TRBD1. The CDR3 runs 15 residues. The V and J ends lost 1 base and 4 bases, in that order; junction bases with no gene match: 5. Per germline, CDR1 MGHRA and CDR2 YSYEKL. CDR3 in DNA: TGCGCCAGCAGCCAAGTAGTCGGGACAGCAGATACGCAGTATTTT. Translating gives CASSQVVGTADTQYF.

This clonotype was seen a handful of times. The rearrangement joins TRBV5-1 to TRBJ2-1, with TRBD1 matching 7 bases. CDR3 length: 15 amino acids. V shed 3 bases, J shed 0 bases, and the junction held 3 bases outside the gene matches. Germline CDR1 and CDR2: SGHRS and YFSETQ. The CDR3, as DNA: TGCGCCAGCAGCTGGGGACAGAGCTCCTACAATGAGCAGTTCTTC. Translating gives CASSWGQSSYNEQFF.

This clonotype appeared a single time. V is TRBV7-2 and J is TRBJ2-7; 7 bases line up with TRBD1. V dropped 1 base and J dropped 7; count of bases not matched to a gene: 16. This CDR3 region has 17 residues. Germline CDR1 and CDR2: SGHTA and FQGNSA. In DNA form, the CDR3 reads TGTGCCAGCAGCTTAGTATCGGGACAGCCTAGCTACAATGAGCAGTACTTC. It codes for CASSLVSGQPSYNEQYF.

V and J are TRBV20-1 and TRBJ2-5; TRBD2 matches at 7 bases. The V and J ends lost 1 base and 11 bases, in that order; junction bases with no gene match: 22. The CDR3 runs 17 residues. From germline, CDR1 is DFQATT and CDR2 SNEGSKA (reference sequence). CDR3 protein: CSARVMGAELPAGEQYF. CDR3 coding DNA: TGCAGTGCTAGAGTGATGGGAGCGGAGCTACCCGCGGGAGAGCAGTACTTC.

The count of this clonotype is one. This chain links TRBV7-9 with TRBJ2-5, with a possible D match to TRBD2 (5 bases). The DNA end lines up better with TRBJ2-7; the J call may be wrong. The CDR3 covers 15 residues. Germline lookup yields CDR1 SEHNR and CDR2 FQNEAQ (reference sequence). Here the CDR3 reads CASSSWRVSQYEQYF. The CDR3 DNA follows: TGTGCCAGCAGCTCTTGGCGGGTTTCCCAATACGAGCAGTACTTC.

The rearrangement uses TRBV4-1 and TRBJ1-4, with 7 nucleotides matching TRBD1. V was clipped by 1 base and J by 8 bases; unmatched bases: 7. Germline assignment: CDR1 MGHRA and CDR2 YSYEKL. This CDR3 is 15 amino acids long. The CDR3 loop is CASSQGQAGQEKLFF. Written as DNA, the CDR3 is TGCGCCAGCAGCCAAGGGCAGGCGGGACAGGAAAAACTGTTTTTT.

This sequence joins TRBV25-1 and TRBJ2-3, with a weak D call TRBD2 (6 bases). Germline CDR1 is MGHDK and CDR2 is SYGVNS. CDR3 size: 14 residues. With 8 bases removed from V and 0 bases from J, the gap between germline ends came to 12 bases. CDR3 protein: CASGGLSSTDTQYF. DNA of the CDR3: TGTGCCAGCGGGGGACTCTCTAGCACAGATACGCAGTATTTT.

The rearrangement links TRBV2 to TRBJ2-7, with 9 bases aligning to TRBD2. With 2 bases clipped from V and 1 base from J, the junction kept 3 bases outside the gene matches. This CDR3 spans 15 amino acids. Germline V gene lookup returns CDR1 SNHLY and CDR2 FYNNEI. The CDR3 region has the DNA TGTGCCAGCAGTGAATCTAGCGGGGCATCCTACGAGCAGTACTTC. Its protein is CASSESSGASYEQYF.

This clonotype was counted a few times. The genes are TRBV3-1 and TRBJ2-7; unclear D gene. V shed 1 base and J shed 4 bases, with 11 bases lying between them. This CDR3 comprises 14 residues. The germline V gene encodes CDR1 LGHDT and CDR2 YNNKEL (reference sequence). This CDR3 reads CASSQGLSYYEQYF. Here the CDR3 DNA reads TGTGCCAGCAGCCAAGGGCTTAGCTATTACGAGCAGTACTTC.

The chain recombines TRBV7-2 with TRBJ1-5, with 11 bases fitting TRBD1. The V gene end was trimmed by 4 bases and the J gene end by 9 bases; junction bases not matched to a gene: 8. Germline V gene data show CDR1 as SGHTA and CDR2 as FQGNSA. CDR3 length: 15 amino acids. CDR3 sequence (DNA): TGTGCCAGCAGCTCGGACAGGGGGCGCCTAGGGCCCCAGCATTTT. This codes for CASSSDRGRLGPQHF.

The chain combines TRBV4-3 with TRBJ2-5; D is perhaps TRBD1 (6 bases). V lost 0 bases and J lost 2, with 13 bases in between. Germline V gene sequence: CDR1 LGHNA, CDR2 YSLEER. The CDR3 consists of 16 residues. DNA of the CDR3: TGCGCCAGCAGCCAAGATGGCACAACAGGGCAAGAGACCCAGTACTTC. Translated, it gives CASSQDGTTGQETQYF.

This chain uses TRBV4-2 with TRBJ2-7, with D perhaps being TRBD1 or TRBD2 (7 bases each). CDR1 and CDR2 (germline): LGHNA, YNFKEQ. The V gene lost 5 bases and the J gene lost 3 bases, with 14 bases spanning the gap. The CDR3 is 14 residues long. CDR3 sequence (DNA): TGTGCCAGCAGCGCCAGGGGGGGCGGCTACGAGCAGTACTTC. Residues: CASSARGGGYEQYF.

This chain joins TRBV12-3 or TRBV12-4 and TRBJ1-2; D unclear. The CDR3 is made up of 13 amino acids. The V and J ends lost 5 bases and 8 bases respectively, with 15 bases between them. The chain's CDR3 is CASSQQVLMGYTF. CDR3 nucleotide sequence: TGTGCCAGCAGTCAGCAGGTTCTCATGGGCTACACCTTC.

The V and J genes are TRBV7-6 and TRBJ2-7; D is ambiguous. V gave up 0 bases and J gave up 6 bases, with 9 bases separating them. The CDR3 is 13 residues long. Germline V gene sequence: CDR1 SGHVS, CDR2 FNYEAQ. The CDR3, as DNA: TGTGCCAGCAGCTTAGCCCTACGTAGCGAGCAGTACTTC. Protein sequence: CASSLALRSEQYF.

As to this clonotype: A much bigger clone sits one base away, suggesting this may be a read error. The rearrangement links TRBV5-1 to TRBJ2-1, with 8 bases fitting TRBD1. This CDR3 is 16 amino acids long. J was trimmed by 7 bases and V by 4 bases; bases with no gene match: 13. Germline assignment: CDR1 SGHRS and CDR2 YFSETQ. The DNA of the CDR3 is TGCGCCAGCAGCCAACAGGGGGACCTCCGTCGGAATGAGCAGTTCTTC. Amino acids: CASSQQGDLRRNEQFF.

This rearrangement joins TRBV10-3 to TRBJ2-2; 11 bases are shared with TRBD2. The J segment lost 2 bases and the V segment lost 6 bases, leaving 5 bases of the junction unmatched. The CDR3 loop spans 16 amino acids. Germline loops: CDR1 ENHRY, CDR2 SYGVKD. DNA of the CDR3: TGTGCCATCAGGGAGGGACTAGCGGTTAACACCGGGGAGCTGTTTTTT. Its translation is CAIREGLAVNTGELFF.

This clonotype was seen only a few times. This chain uses TRBV10-2 with TRBJ2-1; 9 bases line up with TRBD1. V lost 8 bases, J lost 0 bases, and 2 bases stayed unmatched. The CDR3 has 14 residues. The germline CDR1 and CDR2 sequences are WSHSY and SAAADI. As DNA, the CDR3 is TGCGCCAGCGCGGGACAGGGCTCCTACAATGAGCAGTTCTTC. The encoded protein is CASAGQGSYNEQFF.

The rearrangement joins TRBV29-1 to TRBJ2-1; tentative D call: TRBD1 (5 bases). The J call could be wrong; TRBJ2-7 is a better fit for the DNA end. The length of the CDR3 is 13 residues. Germline assignment: CDR1 SQVTM and CDR2 ANQGSEA. Here the CDR3 reads CSVEKDTYNEQYF. The CDR3, as DNA: TGCAGCGTTGAAAAGGACACCTACAATGAGCAGTACTTC.

V gene TRBV3-1 combines with J gene TRBJ2-1; D is uncertain. The CDR3 extends over 17 amino acids. Germline CDR1 LGHDT, CDR2 YNNKEL (reference sequence). V was clipped by 0 bases and J by 0 bases, with 12 bases between them. CDR3 in amino acids: CASSQDAVPSSYNEQFF. In DNA, the CDR3 is TGTGCCAGCAGCCAAGATGCGGTTCCGAGCTCCTACAATGAGCAGTTCTTC.

CDR3 bases: TGCAGCGGTGGACTAGCGCCACCCCACAATGAGCAGTTCTTC. It is translated as CSGGLAPPHNEQFF. This sequence joins TRBV29-1 and TRBJ2-1; TRBD2 matches 9 bases. The germline V gene has CDR1 SQVTM and CDR2 ANQGSEA. The CDR3 spans 14 residues. V lost 7 bases, J lost 5 bases, and 9 bases stayed unmatched.

This chain uses TRBV7-8 with TRBJ2-3; possibly TRBD2 for D (6 bases). This CDR3 has 16 residues. Germline CDR1 SGHVS, CDR2 FQNEAQ. The ends were cut back, 5 bases at V and 3 bases at J, with 18 bases in the middle. The CDR3 loop reads CASSHSLGSGTDTQYF. In DNA, the CDR3 is TGTGCCAGCAGCCACTCCCTCGGGAGCGGGACAGATACGCAGTATTTT.